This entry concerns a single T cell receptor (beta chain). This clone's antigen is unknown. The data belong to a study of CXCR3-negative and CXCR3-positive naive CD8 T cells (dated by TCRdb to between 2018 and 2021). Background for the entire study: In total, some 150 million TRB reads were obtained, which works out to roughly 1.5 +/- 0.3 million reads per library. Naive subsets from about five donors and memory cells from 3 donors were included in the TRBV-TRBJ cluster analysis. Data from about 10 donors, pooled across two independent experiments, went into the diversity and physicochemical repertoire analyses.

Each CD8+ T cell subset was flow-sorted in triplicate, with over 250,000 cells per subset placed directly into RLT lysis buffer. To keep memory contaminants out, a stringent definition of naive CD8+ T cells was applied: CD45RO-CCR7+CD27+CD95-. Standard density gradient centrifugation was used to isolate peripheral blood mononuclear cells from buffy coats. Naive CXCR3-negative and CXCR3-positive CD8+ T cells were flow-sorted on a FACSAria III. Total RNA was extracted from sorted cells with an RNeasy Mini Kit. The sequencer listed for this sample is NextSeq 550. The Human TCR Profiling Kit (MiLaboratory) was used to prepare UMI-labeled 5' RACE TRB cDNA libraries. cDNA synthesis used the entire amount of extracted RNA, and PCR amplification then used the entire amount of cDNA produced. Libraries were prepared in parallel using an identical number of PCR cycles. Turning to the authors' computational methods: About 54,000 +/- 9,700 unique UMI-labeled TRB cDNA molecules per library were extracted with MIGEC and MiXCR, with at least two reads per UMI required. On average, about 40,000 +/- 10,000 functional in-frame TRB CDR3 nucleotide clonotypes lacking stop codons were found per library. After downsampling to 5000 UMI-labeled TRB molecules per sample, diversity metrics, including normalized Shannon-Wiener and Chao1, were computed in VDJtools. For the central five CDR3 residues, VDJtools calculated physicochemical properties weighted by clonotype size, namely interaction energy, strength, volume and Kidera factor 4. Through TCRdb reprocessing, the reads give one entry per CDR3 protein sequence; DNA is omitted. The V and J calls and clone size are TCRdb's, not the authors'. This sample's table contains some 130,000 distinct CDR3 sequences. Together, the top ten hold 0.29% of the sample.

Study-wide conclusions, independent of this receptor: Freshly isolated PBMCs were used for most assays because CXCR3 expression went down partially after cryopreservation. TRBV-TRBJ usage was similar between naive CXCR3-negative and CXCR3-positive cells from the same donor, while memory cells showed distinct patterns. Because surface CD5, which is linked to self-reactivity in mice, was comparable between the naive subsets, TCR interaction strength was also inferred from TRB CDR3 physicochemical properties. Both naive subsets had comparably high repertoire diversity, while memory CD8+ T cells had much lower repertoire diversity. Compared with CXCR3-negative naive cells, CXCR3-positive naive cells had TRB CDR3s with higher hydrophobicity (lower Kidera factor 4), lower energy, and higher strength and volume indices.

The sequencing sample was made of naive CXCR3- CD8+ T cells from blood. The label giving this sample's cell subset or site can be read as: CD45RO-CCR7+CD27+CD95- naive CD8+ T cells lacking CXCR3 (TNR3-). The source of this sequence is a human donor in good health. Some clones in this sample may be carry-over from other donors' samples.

This receptor carries the CDR3 CASSPRGSGGAETQYF. The rearrangement joined TRBV12-3 or TRBV12-4 to TRBJ2-5; absent DNA, TCRdb's TRBD2 call cannot be checked. Including the terminal cysteine and phenylalanine, the CDR3 comprises 16 residues. The protein alone is recorded here.